Following are 19 T cell receptor beta chains from one sample sequenced in a study of response to subunit inactivated influenza vaccine. TCRdb processed the RT-PCR reads anew with MiXCR; each CDR3 protein has one entry. Counted here are about 650,000 distinct CDR3 sequences, around a sixth occurring once; the ten biggest clones make up around a tenth. The material was PBMCs from blood, obtained 11 to 12 days after vaccination. The receptors were sampled from a man over 45 who received an inactivated influenza vaccine.

The chain carries TRBV12-3 or TRBV12-4 and TRBJ2-2; the D call may be TRBD1 or TRBD2 (5 bases each). Trimming cost V 8 bases and J 1 base, with 14 bases left between them. The CDR3 has 15 amino acids. CDR3 amino acids: CASSSGGWNTGELFF. For the CDR3, the DNA is TGTGCCAGCTCCTCTGGGGGATGGAACACCGGGGAGCTGTTTTTT.

The chain uses TRBV6-2 or TRBV6-3 and TRBJ1-5; 10 bases line up with TRBD1. Germline CDR1 and CDR2: MNHEY and SVGEGT. V lost 8 bases, J lost 2 bases, and 6 bases stayed unmatched. This CDR3 has 15 amino acids. The CDR3 spells CASQEGTGGNQPQHF. The CDR3, as DNA: TGTGCCAGCCAGGAAGGGACAGGGGGCAATCAGCCCCAGCATTTT.

This clonotype was recorded many times. The chain employs TRBV7-9 and TRBJ2-2, with D unresolved. The CDR3 totals 13 residues. In germline, CDR1 is SEHNR, CDR2 FQNEAQ (reference sequence). Trimming cost V 5 bases and J 10 bases, with 14 bases left between them. CDR3 amino acids: CASSPGYLAELFF. CDR3 in DNA: TGTGCCAGCAGCCCCGGTTATTTGGCGGAGCTGTTTTTT. Drawing the rest from reference TRBV7-9 and TRBJ2-2, the complete variable domain is DTGVSQNPRHKITKRGQNVTFRCDPISEHNRLYWYRQTLGQGPEFLTYFQNEAQLEKSRLLSDRFSAERPKGSFSTLEIQRTEQGDSAMYLCASSPGYLAELFFGEGSRLTVL.

This clonotype came up a few times. The V and J genes are TRBV28 and TRBJ1-1, with no clear D. V was pared by 3 bases and J by 6 bases, with 8 bases between. This CDR3 is built from 12 residues. The germline gives CDR1 MDHEN, CDR2 SYDVKM. CDR3 sequence: CASSFNTAEAFF. CDR3 coding DNA: TGTGCCAGCAGTTTTAACACAGCTGAAGCTTTCTTT.

This chain joins TRBV28 and TRBJ2-2; D gene ambiguous. Trimming took 2 bases from V and 0 from J, leaving 7 bases between them. The CDR3 length is 15 residues. From germline, CDR1 is MDHEN and CDR2 SYDVKM. The CDR3 DNA follows: TGTGCCAGCAGTTTACCTGCGGCGAACACCGGGGAGCTGTTTTTT. Its translation: CASSLPAANTGELFF.

This chain's CDR3 is CASSWRRRAYEQYF. The CDR3 DNA sequence: TGTGCCAGCAGTTGGCGGCGGCGGGCCTACGAGCAGTACTTC. V usage is TRBV12-3 or TRBV12-4 and J usage is TRBJ2-7, with a weak D call TRBD2 (5 bases). The CDR3 totals 14 residues. Trimming cost V 4 bases and J 2 bases, with 12 bases left between them.

This clonotype occurred many times. The chain links TRBV7-8 to TRBJ2-7, with TRBD1 as a possible D gene (5 bases). The CDR3 length is 13 residues. V was cut by 0 bases and J by 3 bases, with 6 bases left in between. Per germline, CDR1 SGHVS and CDR2 FQNEAQ. The CDR3 reads CASSLARGYEQYF. The CDR3 DNA follows: TGTGCCAGCAGCTTAGCTAGGGGCTACGAGCAGTACTTC.

A few counts support this clonotype. The chain recombines TRBV7-3 with TRBJ2-2, with unresolved D. This CDR3 region has 14 residues. The germline CDR1 and CDR2 sequences are SGHTA and FQGTGA. V was pared by 5 bases and J by 5 bases, with 12 bases between. As DNA, the CDR3 is TGTGCCAGCAGCGCCAGCCTCATGACCGGGGAGCTGTTTTTT. Residues: CASSASLMTGELFF.

The CDR3 DNA is TGTGCCAGCAGTTACTGGTCTAGCTGGTATAGAGATACGCAGTATTTT. Protein product: CASSYWSSWYRDTQYF. V gene TRBV6-2 or TRBV6-3 combines with J gene TRBJ2-3; D perhaps matches TRBD2 (5 bases). Germline V gene data show CDR1 as MNHEY and CDR2 as SVGEGT. Between the trimmed V and J ends, which lost 1 base and 5 bases, there was a span of 16 bases. The CDR3 loop spans 16 amino acids.

The CDR3 nucleotides read TGTGCCAGCAGTTTTGGGGGAGAATATCGGCAGTTCTTC. Protein sequence: CASSFGGEYRQFF. This chain joins TRBV27 and TRBJ2-1, with D perhaps matching TRBD1 or TRBD2 (5 bases each). Germline-derived CDR1 and CDR2 are MNHEY and SMNVEV (reference sequence). V was shortened by 3 bases and J by 12 bases, with 15 bases between the two germline ends. The length of the CDR3 is 13 residues.

This clonotype has only a few counts. V and J are TRBV29-1 and TRBJ2-5; tentative D call: TRBD2 (6 bases). Germline-derived CDR1 and CDR2 are SQVTM and ANQGSEA. This CDR3 is built from 14 residues. The V gene lost 1 base and the J gene lost 9 bases, with 18 bases spanning the gap. The CDR3 here is CSVEVYSLDYAQYF. As DNA, the CDR3 is TGCAGCGTTGAAGTGTACAGCCTGGACTATGCCCAGTACTTC.

This chain connects TRBV20-1 to TRBJ2-7; 10 bases are a match to TRBD1. The trim removed 4 bases at V and 5 bases at J, leaving 8 bases unmatched. Germline loops: CDR1 DFQATT, CDR2 SNEGSKA (reference sequence). The CDR3 runs to 14 residues. The CDR3 protein is CSAIRDRGLDEQYF. In nucleotides, the CDR3 is TGCAGTGCTATCCGGGACAGGGGATTGGACGAGCAGTACTTC.

This clonotype came up a few times. The V and J genes are TRBV7-2 and TRBJ2-7; 8 nucleotides agree with TRBD2. The CDR3 runs 15 residues. With 4 bases clipped from V and 3 bases from J, the junction kept 8 bases outside the gene matches. CDR1 is SGHTA, CDR2 FQGNSA, per germline. In nucleotides, the CDR3 is TGTGCCAGCAGCTCCGCTAGCGGGTTGCTCTACGAGCAGTACTTC. Protein sequence: CASSSASGLLYEQYF.

The chain recombines TRBV4-3 with TRBJ2-2; D not certain. This CDR3 region has 16 residues. Per germline, CDR1 LGHNA and CDR2 YSLEER. With 2 bases removed from V and 2 bases from J, the gap between germline ends came to 12 bases. The CDR3 region is CASSQNGQKNTGELFF. The CDR3 DNA is TGCGCCAGCAGCCAAAATGGGCAGAAAAACACCGGGGAGCTGTTTTTT.

This clonotype was recorded only once. The chain is built from TRBV12-3 or TRBV12-4 and TRBJ2-7; perhaps D is TRBD1 or TRBD2 (5 bases each). V shed 6 bases and J shed 2 bases, with 26 bases lying between them. The CDR3 consists of 18 residues. The DNA of the CDR3 is TGTGCCAGCAGCCCCAACTTTAAAGGCCGCGTGGGGGCCTACGAGCAGTACTTC. This encodes CASSPNFKGRVGAYEQYF.

V gene TRBV18 combines with J gene TRBJ1-3; D ambiguous. The CDR3 is made up of 12 amino acids. Deletions cut 8 bases from V and 0 bases from J, with 5 bases between. Germline values: CDR1 KGHSH, CDR2 LQKENI. The CDR3: CASVNSGNTIYF. DNA of the CDR3: TGTGCCAGCGTCAACTCTGGAAACACCATATATTTT.

The rearrangement joins TRBV4-3 to TRBJ2-7, with 9 nucleotides matching TRBD2. The V gene end was trimmed by 4 bases and the J gene end by 7 bases; junction bases not matched to a gene: 11. The CDR3 sequence is 15 residues long. CDR1 LGHNA and CDR2 YSLEER come from the germline V gene. In DNA, the CDR3 is TGCGCCAGCAGCCGAGAGCGGGGGGACCTCTGGGAGCAGTACTTC. This gives the protein CASSRERGDLWEQYF.

The genes are TRBV12-3 or TRBV12-4 and TRBJ2-7; 12 nucleotides agree with TRBD2. Trimming took 1 base from V and 9 from J; bases not matched to a gene: 4. This CDR3 has 14 residues. CDR3 protein: CASSLGTSGAAQYF. The CDR3 DNA follows: TGTGCCAGCAGTTTAGGGACTAGCGGGGCTGCGCAGTACTTC.

This clonotype has a handful of counts. The V and J genes are TRBV7-2 and TRBJ2-1; 7 bases line up with TRBD1. The CDR3 is made up of 15 amino acids. Germline trimming cut 4 bases from V and 6 bases from J; bases unmatched to any gene: 9. CDR1 SGHTA and CDR2 FQGNSA come from the germline V gene. In nucleotides, the CDR3 is TGTGCCAGCAGCTCACAGGGGTCGTTCGGCAATGAGCAGTTCTTC. Translated: CASSSQGSFGNEQFF.